The 27 T cell receptor beta chains in this list originate from one sample, sequenced in a study of T-cell memory formation after mild COVID-19. TCRdb independently ran MiXCR on the 5' RACE reads; one entry per CDR3 protein. Found here are about 360,000 distinct CDR3 sequences, approximately 15% of them singletons; the top ten hold around 22%. The source material was PBMCs or a T cell subset sorted from them (not recorded which). The receptors come from a young man who had mild COVID-19 (a few samples of this study predate the infection). Cell type and time point are not known.

V gene TRBV6-2 or TRBV6-3 combines with J gene TRBJ2-7; TRBD1 is a possible D gene (7 bases). The CDR3 extends over 17 amino acids. Looked up from germline, CDR1 is MNHEY and CDR2 is SVGEGT. V dropped 5 bases and J dropped 3 bases, with 23 bases sitting between them. CDR3 residues: CASSAEEGGQASYEQYF. DNA for the CDR3: TGTGCCAGCAGTGCGGAGGAGGGAGGACAGGCGAGCTACGAGCAGTACTTC.

The chain carries TRBV11-2 and TRBJ1-4, with 8 nucleotides matching TRBD1. J gave up 10 bases and V 5 bases, and 9 bases lay outside the gene matches. The CDR3 sequence is 14 residues long. Looked up from germline, CDR1 is SGHAT and CDR2 is FQNNGV. The CDR3 nucleotides are TGTGCCAGCAGCCCACAGGGGGAGGAGAGAAAACTGTTTTTT. Its translation is CASSPQGEERKLFF.

The table lists this clonotype with a few counts. The chain's CDR3 is CSARDSSRYEQYV. CDR3 in DNA: TGCAGTGCTAGAGACAGCTCTAGGTACGAGCAGTACGTC. The J gene is TRBJ2-7, the V gene TRBV20-1; D ambiguous. V was trimmed by 0 bases and J by 4 bases, leaving 10 bases between them. The CDR3 extends over 13 amino acids. Germline CDR1 reads DFQATT; CDR2 reads SNEGSKA (reference sequence).

This clonotype has just a few counts. The chain employs TRBV28 and TRBJ1-3, with D hard to call. Germline V lookup: CDR1 MDHEN, CDR2 SYDVKM. This CDR3 is 15 amino acids long. V was shortened by 6 bases and J by 2 bases, with 14 bases between the two germline ends. The CDR3: CASSLPWGTGNTIYF. In nucleotides, the CDR3 is TGTGCCAGCAGCCTACCGTGGGGTACTGGAAACACCATATATTTT.

The V call is TRBV4-1, the J call TRBJ2-7; 10 bases match TRBD1. The V gene end was trimmed by 6 bases and the J gene end by 6 bases; junction bases not matched to a gene: 5. The CDR3 length is 13 residues. Germline values: CDR1 MGHRA, CDR2 YSYEKL. Here the CDR3 reads CASRGTGVSEQYF. For the CDR3, the DNA is TGCGCCAGCAGAGGGACAGGGGTCTCCGAGCAGTACTTC.

This clonotype has just a few counts. The V call is TRBV2, the J call TRBJ1-1; TRBD1 agrees at 7 bases. The CDR3 runs 14 residues. V lost 2 bases and J lost 4; bases outside the gene matches: 4. CDR1 and CDR2 from the germline V gene are SNHLY and FYNNEI. CDR3 bases: TGTGCCAGCAGTGAATCTCAGGGGGGCACTGAAGCTTTCTTT. It encodes CASSESQGGTEAFF.

This clonotype was picked up one time. This sequence joins TRBV4-3 and TRBJ1-2, with 10 bases fitting TRBD1. From germline, CDR1 is LGHNA and CDR2 YSLEER. This CDR3 contains 15 residues. V was pared by 3 bases and J by 2 bases, with 3 bases of the junction left unmatched. The CDR3 spells CASSHVGQGNYGYTF. The DNA of the CDR3 is TGCGCCAGCAGCCATGTGGGACAGGGGAACTATGGCTACACCTTC.

This clonotype was seen a handful of times. The chain links TRBV5-1 to TRBJ2-3, with D possibly being TRBD1 (6 bases). Deletions cut 4 bases from V and 3 bases from J, with 15 bases between. The CDR3 runs to 15 residues. CDR1 is SGHRS, CDR2 YFSETQ, per germline. This CDR3 is CASSARTEGTDTQYF. CDR3 DNA: TGCGCCAGCAGCGCACGGACAGAAGGTACAGATACGCAGTATTTT.

This clonotype was recorded a few times. J is TRBJ2-7 and V is TRBV7-2, with TRBD1 matching over 7 bases. The CDR3 is 14 residues long. The V gene end was trimmed by 4 bases and the J gene end by 4 bases; junction bases not matched to a gene: 7. The germline gives CDR1 SGHTA, CDR2 FQGNSA. CDR3 sequence (DNA): TGTGCCAGCAGCTGGAACAGGGGTTCGTACGAGCAGTACGTC. Translation gives CASSWNRGSYEQYV.

The table lists this clonotype with a few counts. The rearrangement links TRBV4-1 to TRBJ2-3; D remains ambiguous. Germline lookup yields CDR1 MGHRA and CDR2 YSYEKL. V lost 0 bases to trimming and J lost 0 bases, with 4 bases between them. There are 14 residues in the CDR3. CDR3 residues: CASSQEPSTDTQYF. CDR3 nucleotides: TGCGCCAGCAGCCAAGAGCCGAGCACAGATACGCAGTATTTT.

This clonotype was observed many times. The chain joins TRBV9 to TRBJ2-3; the D is unclear. V lost 5 bases and J 2 bases, leaving 15 bases between the germline ends. This CDR3 is built from 15 residues. The V gene's germline CDR1 is SGDLS and CDR2 YYNGEE. In nucleotides, the CDR3 is TGTGCCAGCAGTCCGACGGGTGTTTACACAGATACGCAGTATTTT. This codes for CASSPTGVYTDTQYF.

The V and J genes are TRBV29-1 and TRBJ1-2; D not certain. CDR1 is SQVTM, CDR2 ANQGSEA, per germline. This CDR3 spans 13 amino acids. V was cut by 2 bases and J by 7 bases, with 14 bases left in between. The CDR3 sequence: CSVERSRASGYTF. The DNA of the CDR3 is TGCAGCGTTGAAAGGAGCAGAGCCTCTGGCTACACCTTC.

The chain links TRBV5-6 to TRBJ2-4; 10 nucleotides line up with TRBD2. This CDR3 comprises 15 residues. Germline V gives CDR1 SGHDT, CDR2 YYEEEE. Germline trimming cut 5 bases from V and 1 base from J; bases unmatched to any gene: 3. CDR3 residues: CASRISGGAKNIQYF. The CDR3 coding sequence is TGTGCCAGCAGGATTAGCGGGGGGGCCAAAAACATTCAGTACTTC.

Here the CDR3 reads CASSSRQGRHTQYF. In nucleotides, the CDR3 is TGTGCCAGTAGTAGCCGACAGGGGAGACATACGCAGTATTTT. The V call is TRBV19, the J call TRBJ2-3; 8 nucleotides agree with TRBD1. The junction had 7 bases not matched to a gene; V was cut back by 4 bases and J by 7 bases. The CDR3 length is 14 residues. CDR1 is LNHDA, CDR2 SQIVND, per germline (reference sequence).

The gene calls are TRBV4-3 and TRBJ2-5; possibly TRBD1 for D (6 bases). CDR3 length equals 13 residues. V lost 3 bases, J lost 7 bases, and 12 bases lay in between. The germline CDR1 and CDR2 sequences are LGHNA and YSLEER. The CDR3 DNA follows: TGCGCCAGCAGCCAGTTACCAGGGGCGACCCAGTACTTC. The encoded protein is CASSQLPGATQYF.

The chain employs TRBV12-5 and TRBJ2-7, with D unresolved. The V end lost 0 bases, the J end lost 0 bases, and 6 bases lay between the germline ends. Germline V CDR1 and CDR2: LGHNT, FRNRAP. The CDR3 has 14 amino acids. CDR3 loop: CASGLVPGSYEQYF. Here the CDR3 DNA reads TGTGCTAGTGGTTTGGTACCCGGCTCCTACGAGCAGTACTTC.

The chain combines TRBV5-1 with TRBJ2-5; D is unclear. Deletions cut 0 bases from V and 3 bases from J, with 9 bases between. The CDR3 loop spans 14 amino acids. In germline, CDR1 is SGHRS, CDR2 YFSETQ. CDR3 region: CASSLASTEETQYF. The CDR3 region has the DNA TGCGCCAGCAGCTTGGCGTCTACAGAAGAGACCCAGTACTTC.

Ten or more counts support this clonotype. The chain carries TRBV10-2 and TRBJ1-2; D gene unclear. The CDR3 extends over 14 amino acids. The V end lost 6 bases, the J end lost 6 bases, and 17 bases lay between the germline ends. The V gene's germline CDR1 is WSHSY and CDR2 SAAADI. The CDR3 DNA reads TGCGCCAGCAGACCGGGCCTCCCGAATCATGGCTACACCTTC. Its protein product is CASRPGLPNHGYTF.

This chain connects TRBV4-3 to TRBJ1-2, with D unclear. This CDR3 has 15 residues. V was cut by 1 base and J by 4 bases, with 13 bases left in between. CDR1 LGHNA and CDR2 YSLEER come from the germline V gene. The CDR3, as DNA: TGCGCCAGCAGCCAAGGGGAGGGAGTTCCCTATGGCTACACCTTC. Amino acids: CASSQGEGVPYGYTF.

The CDR3, as DNA: TGTGCCAGCTCACCGGTGCCGGAGCAGTTCTTC. Residues: CASSPVPEQFF. The J gene is TRBJ2-1, the V gene TRBV18, with unresolved D. The CDR3 length is 11 residues. In germline, CDR1 is KGHSH, CDR2 LQKENI. Trimming cost V 3 bases and J 10 bases, with 7 bases left between them.

The sample holds many counts of this clonotype. V gene TRBV7-2 combines with J gene TRBJ2-1, with 13 bases lining up with TRBD2. The CDR3 loop spans 17 amino acids. Germline-derived CDR1 and CDR2 are SGHTA and FQGNSA. V was pared by 5 bases and J by 4 bases, with 8 bases of the junction left unmatched. The CDR3 region has the DNA TGTGCCAGCAGCCTGAATCCGACTAGCGGGGGGTACAATGAGCAGTTCTTC. Amino acids: CASSLNPTSGGYNEQFF.

In this sample, this clonotype turned up a few times. V usage is TRBV7-2 and J usage is TRBJ2-3; 8 nucleotides match TRBD2. V lost 1 base to trimming and J lost 4 bases; unmatched junction nucleotides: 7. The CDR3 totals 16 residues. Germline CDR1 is SGHTA and CDR2 is FQGNSA. CDR3 DNA sequence: TGTGCCAGCAGCTTAGTCGGGGGGGCCGGGGCAGATACGCAGTATTTT. This encodes CASSLVGGAGADTQYF.

CDR3 nucleotides: TGCGCCAGCAGCCAAGATGCAGATAGCGGGGGCACAGATACGCAGTATTTT. Translated: CASSQDADSGGTDTQYF. This sequence joins TRBV4-3 and TRBJ2-3; 8 bases align to TRBD2. With V trimmed by 0 bases and J by 1 base, 6 bases remained unmatched. Germline assignment: CDR1 LGHNA and CDR2 YSLEER. The CDR3 loop spans 17 amino acids.

This clonotype showed up just a few times. The chain recombines TRBV6-5 with TRBJ2-3; D call uncertain. V gave up 2 bases and J gave up 3 bases, with 9 bases separating them. This CDR3 comprises 14 residues. Per germline, CDR1 MNHEY and CDR2 SVGAGI. The CDR3 here is CASSYLRGTDTQYF. The CDR3 region has the DNA TGTGCCAGCAGTTACCTCCGTGGTACAGATACGCAGTATTTT.

This clonotype was seen a few times. The rearrangement uses TRBV11-2 and TRBJ1-2, with D unresolved. V shed 3 bases and J shed 2 bases, with 7 bases lying between them. Germline loops: CDR1 SGHAT, CDR2 FQNNGV. The CDR3 has 13 amino acids. The CDR3 nucleotides are TGTGCCAGCAGCTTCAACAGAAACTATGGCTACACCTTC. It translates to CASSFNRNYGYTF.

This clonotype appeared a few times. J is TRBJ1-6 and V is TRBV6-5; no definite D call. CDR1 is MNHEY and CDR2 is SVGAGI in the germline V gene. The germline V and J ends were trimmed by 2 bases and 9 bases, with 14 bases remaining between them. The length of the CDR3 is 15 residues. The CDR3 is CASSYQTSPLSPLHF. The DNA for the CDR3 is TGTGCCAGCAGTTACCAAACGAGCCCCCTTTCACCCCTCCACTTT.

The chain combines TRBV7-9 with TRBJ2-3; the D is unclear. Germline V gene data show CDR1 as SEHNR and CDR2 as FQNEAQ (reference sequence). Trimming removed 1 base from V and 3 bases from J, with 14 bases in between. There are 16 residues in the CDR3. CDR3 amino acids: CASSLVDLLGTDTQYF. Written as DNA, the CDR3 is TGTGCCAGCAGCTTAGTTGACCTCCTGGGGACAGATACGCAGTATTTT.